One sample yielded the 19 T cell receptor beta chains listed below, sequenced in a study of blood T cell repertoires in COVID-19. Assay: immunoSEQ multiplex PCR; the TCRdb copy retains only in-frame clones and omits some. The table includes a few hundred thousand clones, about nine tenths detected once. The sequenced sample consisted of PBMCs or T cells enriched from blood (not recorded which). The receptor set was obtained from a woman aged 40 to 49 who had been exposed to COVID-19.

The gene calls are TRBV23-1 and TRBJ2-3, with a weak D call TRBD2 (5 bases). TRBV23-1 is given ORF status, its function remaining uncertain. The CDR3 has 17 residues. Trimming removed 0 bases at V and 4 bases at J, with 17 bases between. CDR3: CASSQSGDPCRPDTQYF. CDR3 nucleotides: TGCGCCAGCAGTCAATCGGGAGACCCATGCCGACCAGATACGCAGTATTTT.

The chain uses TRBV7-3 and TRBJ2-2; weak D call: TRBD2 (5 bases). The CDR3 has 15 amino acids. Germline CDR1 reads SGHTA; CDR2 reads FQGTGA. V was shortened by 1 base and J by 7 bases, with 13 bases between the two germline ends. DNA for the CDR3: TGTGCCAGCAGCTTAATTTTGGGAGTTAGCGGGGAGCTGTTTTTT. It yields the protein CASSLILGVSGELFF. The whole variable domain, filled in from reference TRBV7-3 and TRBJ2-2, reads GAGVSQTPSNKVTEKGKYVELRCDPISGHTALYWYRQSLGQGPEFLIYFQGTGAADDSGLPNDRFFAVRPEGSVSTLKIQRTERGDSAVYLCASSLILGVSGELFFGEGSRLTVL.

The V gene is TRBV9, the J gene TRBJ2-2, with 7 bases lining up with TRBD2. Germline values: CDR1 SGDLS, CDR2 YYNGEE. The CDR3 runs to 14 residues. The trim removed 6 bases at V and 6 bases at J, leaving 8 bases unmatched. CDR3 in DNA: TGTGCCAGCATCGCGGGGGTTGGCGCCGGGGAGCTGTTTTTT. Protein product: CASIAGVGAGELFF.

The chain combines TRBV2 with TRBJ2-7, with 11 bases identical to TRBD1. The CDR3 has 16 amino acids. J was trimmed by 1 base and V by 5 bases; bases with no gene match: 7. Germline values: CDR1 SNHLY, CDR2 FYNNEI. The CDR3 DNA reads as TGTGCCAGCAGTCAGGGACAGGGGGTTTTGTCCTACGAGCAGTACTTC. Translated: CASSQGQGVLSYEQYF.

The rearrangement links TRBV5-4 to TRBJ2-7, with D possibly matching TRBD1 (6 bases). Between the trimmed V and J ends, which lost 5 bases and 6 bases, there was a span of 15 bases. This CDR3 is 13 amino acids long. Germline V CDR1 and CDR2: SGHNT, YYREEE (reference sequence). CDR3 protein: CASRQGTSREQYF. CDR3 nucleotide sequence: TGTGCCAGCAGACAGGGTACGTCCCGCGAGCAGTACTTC.

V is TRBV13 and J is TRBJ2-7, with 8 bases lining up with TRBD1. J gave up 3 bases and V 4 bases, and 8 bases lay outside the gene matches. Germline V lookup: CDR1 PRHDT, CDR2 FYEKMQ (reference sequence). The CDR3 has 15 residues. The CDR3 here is CASSSLGQGGYEQYF. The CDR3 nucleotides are TGTGCCAGCAGCTCCCTCGGACAGGGCGGCTACGAGCAGTACTTC.

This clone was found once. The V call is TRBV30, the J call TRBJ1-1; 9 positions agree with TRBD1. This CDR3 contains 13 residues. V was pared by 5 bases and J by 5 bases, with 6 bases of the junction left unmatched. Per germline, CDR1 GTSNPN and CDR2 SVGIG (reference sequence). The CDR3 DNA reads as TGTGCCTGGCATAACAGGGGGCGGACTGAAGCTTTCTTT. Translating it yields CAWHNRGRTEAFF.

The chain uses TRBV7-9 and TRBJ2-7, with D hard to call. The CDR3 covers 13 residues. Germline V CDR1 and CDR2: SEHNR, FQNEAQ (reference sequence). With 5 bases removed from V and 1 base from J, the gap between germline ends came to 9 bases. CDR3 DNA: TGTGCCAGCAGCCGACTCAAGTCCTACGAGCAGTACTTC. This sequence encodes CASSRLKSYEQYF.

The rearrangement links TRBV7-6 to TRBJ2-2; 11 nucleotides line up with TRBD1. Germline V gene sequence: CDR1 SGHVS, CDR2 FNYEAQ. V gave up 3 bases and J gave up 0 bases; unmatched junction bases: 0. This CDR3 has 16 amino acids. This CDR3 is CASSLGQGANTGELFF. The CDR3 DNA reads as TGTGCCAGCAGCTTGGGACAGGGGGCGAACACCGGGGAGCTGTTTTTT.

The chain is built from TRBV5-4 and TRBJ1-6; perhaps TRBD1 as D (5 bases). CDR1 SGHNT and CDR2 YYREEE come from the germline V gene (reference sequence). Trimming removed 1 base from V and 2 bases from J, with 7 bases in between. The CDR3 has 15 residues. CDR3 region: CASSLTGPYNSPLHF. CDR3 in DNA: TGTGCCAGCAGCTTGACAGGCCCCTATAATTCACCCCTCCACTTT. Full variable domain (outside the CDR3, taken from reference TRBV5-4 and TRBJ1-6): ETGVTQSPTHLIKTRGQQVTLRCSSQSGHNTVSWYQQALGQGPQFIFQYYREEENGRGNFPPRFSGLQFPNYSSELNVNALELDDSALYLCASSLTGPYNSPLHFGNGTRLTVT.

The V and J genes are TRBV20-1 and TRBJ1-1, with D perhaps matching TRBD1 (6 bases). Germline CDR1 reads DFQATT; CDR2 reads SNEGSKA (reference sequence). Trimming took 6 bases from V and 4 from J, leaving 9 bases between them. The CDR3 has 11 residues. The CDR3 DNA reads TGCAGTGCCAGGGGTCCCACTGAAGCTTTCTTT. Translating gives CSARGPTEAFF.

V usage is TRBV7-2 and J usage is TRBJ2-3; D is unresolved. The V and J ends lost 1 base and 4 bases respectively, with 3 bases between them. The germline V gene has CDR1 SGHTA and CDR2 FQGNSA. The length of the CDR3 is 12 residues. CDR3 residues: CASSLVSDTQYF. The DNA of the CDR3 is TGTGCCAGCAGCTTAGTATCAGATACGCAGTATTTT.

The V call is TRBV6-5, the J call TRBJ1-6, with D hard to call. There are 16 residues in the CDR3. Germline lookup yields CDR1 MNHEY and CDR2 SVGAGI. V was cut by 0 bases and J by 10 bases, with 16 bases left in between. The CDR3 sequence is CASSYSGQATKSPLHF. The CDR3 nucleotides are TGTGCCAGCAGTTACTCCGGCCAGGCGACCAAATCACCCCTCCACTTT.

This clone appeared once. CDR3 amino acids: CASSAGSNYNEQFF. CDR3 nucleotide sequence: TGCGCCAGCAGTGCAGGGTCTAACTACAATGAGCAGTTCTTC. The chain couples TRBV10-2 to TRBJ2-1; weak D call: TRBD1 (5 bases). The V gene lost 4 bases and the J gene lost 3 bases, with 10 bases spanning the gap. Germline V gene sequence: CDR1 WSHSY, CDR2 SAAADI. This CDR3 has 14 amino acids.

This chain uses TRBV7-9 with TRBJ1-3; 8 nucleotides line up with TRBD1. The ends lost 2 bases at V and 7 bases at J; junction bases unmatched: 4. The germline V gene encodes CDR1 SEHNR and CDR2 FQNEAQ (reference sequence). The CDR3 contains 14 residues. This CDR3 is CASSLHQGANTIYF. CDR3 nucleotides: TGTGCCAGCAGCTTACATCAGGGGGCGAACACCATATATTTT.

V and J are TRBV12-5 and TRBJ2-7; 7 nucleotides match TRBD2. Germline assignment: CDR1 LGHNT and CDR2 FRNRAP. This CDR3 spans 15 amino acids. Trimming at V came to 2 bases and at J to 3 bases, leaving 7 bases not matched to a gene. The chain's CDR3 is CASGLISGAIYEQYF. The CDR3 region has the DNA TGTGCTAGTGGTTTGATCAGCGGGGCAATCTACGAGCAGTACTTC.

The CDR3 coding sequence is TGTGCCAGCAGCAAGAGGACAGGGGGACAGCCCCAGCATTTT. Encoded protein: CASSKRTGGQPQHF. J is TRBJ1-5 and V is TRBV13; 10 bases match TRBD1. The trim removed 5 bases at V and 7 bases at J, leaving 5 bases unmatched. The germline V gene has CDR1 PRHDT and CDR2 FYEKMQ (reference sequence). The CDR3 runs 14 residues.

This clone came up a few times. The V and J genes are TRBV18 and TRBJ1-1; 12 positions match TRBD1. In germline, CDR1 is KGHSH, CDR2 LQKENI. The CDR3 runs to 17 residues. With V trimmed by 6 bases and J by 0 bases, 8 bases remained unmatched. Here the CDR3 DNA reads TGTGCCAGCTCGCCCGGGGACAGGGGGCGATTGAACACTGAAGCTTTCTTT. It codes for CASSPGDRGRLNTEAFF.

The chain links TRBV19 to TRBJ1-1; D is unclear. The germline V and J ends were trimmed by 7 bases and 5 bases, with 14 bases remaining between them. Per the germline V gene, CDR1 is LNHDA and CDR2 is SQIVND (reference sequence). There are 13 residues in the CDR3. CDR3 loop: CASIRRVGTEAFF. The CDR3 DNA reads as TGTGCCAGTATTCGGCGGGTAGGGACTGAAGCTTTCTTT.